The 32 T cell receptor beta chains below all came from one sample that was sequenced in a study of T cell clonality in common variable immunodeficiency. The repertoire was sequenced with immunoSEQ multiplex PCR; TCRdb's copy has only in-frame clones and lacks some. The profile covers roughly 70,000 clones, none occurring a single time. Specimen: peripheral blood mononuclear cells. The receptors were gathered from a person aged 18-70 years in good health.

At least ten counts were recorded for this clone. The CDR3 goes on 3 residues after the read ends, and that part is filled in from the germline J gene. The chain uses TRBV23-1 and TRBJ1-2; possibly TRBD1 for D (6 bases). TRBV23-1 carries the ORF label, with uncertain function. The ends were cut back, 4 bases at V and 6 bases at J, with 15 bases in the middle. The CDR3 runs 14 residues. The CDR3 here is CASSRGQISHGYTF. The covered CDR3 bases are TGCGCCAGCAGTCGAGGACAGATCTCTCATGGC.

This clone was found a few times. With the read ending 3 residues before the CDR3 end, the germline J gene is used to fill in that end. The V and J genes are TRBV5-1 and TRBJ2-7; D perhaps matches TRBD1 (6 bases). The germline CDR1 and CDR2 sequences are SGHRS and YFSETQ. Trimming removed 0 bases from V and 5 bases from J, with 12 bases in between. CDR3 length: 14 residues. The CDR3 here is CASSLEQGSNEQYF. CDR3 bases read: TGCGCCAGCAGCTTGGAACAGGGTTCTAACGAG.

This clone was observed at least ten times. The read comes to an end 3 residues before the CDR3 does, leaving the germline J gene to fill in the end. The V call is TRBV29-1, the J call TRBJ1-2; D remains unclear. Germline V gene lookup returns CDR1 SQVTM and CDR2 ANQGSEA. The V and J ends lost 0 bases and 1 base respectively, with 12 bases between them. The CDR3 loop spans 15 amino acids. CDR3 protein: CSVEDQDFYNYGYTF. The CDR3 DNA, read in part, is TGCAGCGTTGAAGATCAGGACTTTTATAACTATGGC.

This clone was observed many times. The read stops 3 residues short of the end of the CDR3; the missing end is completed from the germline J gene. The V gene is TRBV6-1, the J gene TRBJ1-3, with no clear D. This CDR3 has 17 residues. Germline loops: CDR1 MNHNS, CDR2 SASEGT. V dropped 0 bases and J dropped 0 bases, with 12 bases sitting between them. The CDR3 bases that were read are TGTGCCAGCAGTGAAGCGAGACTAGGGATCTCTGGAAACACC. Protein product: CASSEARLGISGNT. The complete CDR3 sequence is CASSEARLGISGNTIYF.

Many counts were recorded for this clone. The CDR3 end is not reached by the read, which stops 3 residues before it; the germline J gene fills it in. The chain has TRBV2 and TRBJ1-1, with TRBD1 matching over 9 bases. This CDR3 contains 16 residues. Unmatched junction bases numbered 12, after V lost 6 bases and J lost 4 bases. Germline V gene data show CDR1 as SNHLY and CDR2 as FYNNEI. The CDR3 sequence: CASRFTGTGSTTEAFF. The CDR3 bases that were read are TGTGCCAGCAGATTCACCGGGACAGGGTCGACCACTGAA.

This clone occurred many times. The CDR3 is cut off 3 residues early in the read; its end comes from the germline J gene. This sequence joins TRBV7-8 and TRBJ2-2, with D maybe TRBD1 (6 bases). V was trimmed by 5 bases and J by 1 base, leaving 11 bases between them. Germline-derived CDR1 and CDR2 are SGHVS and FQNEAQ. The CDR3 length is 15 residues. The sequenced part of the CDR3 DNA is TGTGCCAGCAGCCACACACAGGGGAACACCGGGGAG. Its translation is CASSHTQGNTGE. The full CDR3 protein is CASSHTQGNTGELFF.

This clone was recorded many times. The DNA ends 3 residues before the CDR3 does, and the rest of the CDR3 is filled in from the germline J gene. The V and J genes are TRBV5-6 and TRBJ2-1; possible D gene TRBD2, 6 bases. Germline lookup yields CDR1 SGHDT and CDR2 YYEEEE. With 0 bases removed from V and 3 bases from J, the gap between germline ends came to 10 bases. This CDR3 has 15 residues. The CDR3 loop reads CASSLGASVYNEQFF. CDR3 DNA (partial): TGTGCCAGCAGCTTGGGGGCTAGCGTCTACAATGAG. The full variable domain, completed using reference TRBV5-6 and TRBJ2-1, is DAGVTQSPTHLIKTRGQQVTLRCSPKSGHDTVSWYQQALGQGPQFIFQYYEEEERQRGNFPDRFSGHQFPNYSSELNVNALLLGDSALYLCASSLGASVYNEQFFGPGTRLTVL.

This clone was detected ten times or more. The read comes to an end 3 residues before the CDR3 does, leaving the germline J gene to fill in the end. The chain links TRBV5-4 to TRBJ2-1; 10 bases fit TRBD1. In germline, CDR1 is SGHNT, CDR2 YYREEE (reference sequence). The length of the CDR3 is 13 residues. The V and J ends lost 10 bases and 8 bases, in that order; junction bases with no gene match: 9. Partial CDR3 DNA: TGTGCCGGAAAGACAGGGGGCATCGATGAG. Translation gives CAGKTGGIDE. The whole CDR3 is CAGKTGGIDEQFF.

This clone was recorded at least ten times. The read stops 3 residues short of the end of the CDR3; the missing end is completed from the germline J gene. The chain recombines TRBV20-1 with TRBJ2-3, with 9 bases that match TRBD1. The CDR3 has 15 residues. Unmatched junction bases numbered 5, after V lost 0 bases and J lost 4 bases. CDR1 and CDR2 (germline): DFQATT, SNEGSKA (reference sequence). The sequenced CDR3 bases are TGCAGTGCTAGAGATGGGGACAGGGCCTCAGATACG. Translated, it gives CSARDGDRASDT. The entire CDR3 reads CSARDGDRASDTQYF.

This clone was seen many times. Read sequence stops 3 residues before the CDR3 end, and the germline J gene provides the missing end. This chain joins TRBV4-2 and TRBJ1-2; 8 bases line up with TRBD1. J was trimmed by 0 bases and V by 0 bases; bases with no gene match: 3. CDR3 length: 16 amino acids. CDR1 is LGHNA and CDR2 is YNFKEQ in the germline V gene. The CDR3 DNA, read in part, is TGTGCCAGCAGCCAAGATTCGACAGGGGCTAACTATGGC. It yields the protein CASSQDSTGANYG. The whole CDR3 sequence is CASSQDSTGANYGYTF.

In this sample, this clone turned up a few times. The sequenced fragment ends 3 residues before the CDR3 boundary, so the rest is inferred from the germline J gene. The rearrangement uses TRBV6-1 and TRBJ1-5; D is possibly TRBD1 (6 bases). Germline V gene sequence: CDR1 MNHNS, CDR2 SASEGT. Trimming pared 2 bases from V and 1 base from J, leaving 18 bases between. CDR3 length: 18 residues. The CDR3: CASSEIRGGLESNQPQHF. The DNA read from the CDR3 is TGTGCCAGCAGTGAAATAAGGGGGGGGTTAGAGAGCAATCAGCCC.

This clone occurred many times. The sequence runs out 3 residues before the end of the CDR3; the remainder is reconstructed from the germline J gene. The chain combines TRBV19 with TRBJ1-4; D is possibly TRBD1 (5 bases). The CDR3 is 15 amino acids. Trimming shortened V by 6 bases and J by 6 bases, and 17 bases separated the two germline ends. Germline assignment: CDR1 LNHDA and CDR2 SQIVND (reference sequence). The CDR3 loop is CASSNARGGDEKLFF. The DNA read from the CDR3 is TGTGCCAGTAGCAATGCCCGGGGGGGGGATGAAAAA.

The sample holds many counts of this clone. CDR3 sequence reads: CASSWGLPNTGELFF. Partial CDR3 DNA: TGCGCCAGCAGCTGGGGACTACCGAACACCGGGGAG. The rearrangement uses TRBV5-1 and TRBJ2-2; 7 bases map to TRBD2. The read falls 3 residues short of the CDR3 end, and the missing part is taken from the germline J gene. CDR1 SGHRS and CDR2 YFSETQ come from the germline V gene. With V trimmed by 3 bases and J by 0 bases, 2 bases remained unmatched. This CDR3 spans 15 amino acids.

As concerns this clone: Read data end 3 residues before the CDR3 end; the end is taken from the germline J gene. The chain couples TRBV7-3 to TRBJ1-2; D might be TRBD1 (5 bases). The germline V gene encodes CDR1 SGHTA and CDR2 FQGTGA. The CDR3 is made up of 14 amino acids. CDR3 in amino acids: CASSLGTGQYDYTF. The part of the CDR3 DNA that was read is TGTGCCAGCAGCTTAGGCACAGGCCAATACGAC.

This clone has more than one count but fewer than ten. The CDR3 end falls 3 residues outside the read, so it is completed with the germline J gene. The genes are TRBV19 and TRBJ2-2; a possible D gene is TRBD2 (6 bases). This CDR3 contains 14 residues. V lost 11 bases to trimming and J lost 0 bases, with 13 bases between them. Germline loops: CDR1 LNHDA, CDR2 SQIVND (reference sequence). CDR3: CAGLYGANTGELFF. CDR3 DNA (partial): TGTGCCGGACTATACGGGGCGAACACCGGGGAG.

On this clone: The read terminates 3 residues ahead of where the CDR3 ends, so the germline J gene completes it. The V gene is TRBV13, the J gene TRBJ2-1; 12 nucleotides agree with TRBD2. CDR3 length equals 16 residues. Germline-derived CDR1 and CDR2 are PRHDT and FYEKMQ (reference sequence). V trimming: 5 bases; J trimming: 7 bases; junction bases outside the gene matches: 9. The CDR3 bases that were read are TGTGCCAGCAGCCCACTGACTAGCGGGAGTGCAAATGAG. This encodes CASSPLTSGSANE. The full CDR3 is CASSPLTSGSANEQFF.

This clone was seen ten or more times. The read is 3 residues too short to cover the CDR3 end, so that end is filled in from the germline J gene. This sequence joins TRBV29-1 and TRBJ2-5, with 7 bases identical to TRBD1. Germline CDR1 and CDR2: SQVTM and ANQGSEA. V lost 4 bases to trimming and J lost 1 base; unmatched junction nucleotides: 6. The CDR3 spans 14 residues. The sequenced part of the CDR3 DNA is TGCAGCGTTGCGTACAGGGGCATCCAAGAGACC. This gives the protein CSVAYRGIQET. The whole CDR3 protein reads CSVAYRGIQETQYF. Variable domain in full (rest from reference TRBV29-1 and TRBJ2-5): SAVISQKPSRDICQRGTSLTIQCQVDSQVTMMFWYRQQPGQSLTLIATANQGSEATYESGFVIDKFPISRPNLTFSTLTVSNMSPEDSSIYLCSVAYRGIQETQYFGPGTRLLVL.

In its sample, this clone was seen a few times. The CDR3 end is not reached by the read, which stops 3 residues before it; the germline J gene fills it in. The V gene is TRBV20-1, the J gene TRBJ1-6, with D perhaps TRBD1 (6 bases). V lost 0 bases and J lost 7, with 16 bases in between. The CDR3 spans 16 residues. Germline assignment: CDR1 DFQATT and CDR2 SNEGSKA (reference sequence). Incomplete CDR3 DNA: TGCAGTGCTAGAGAGGGGGCAGGTCCCCCAAATTCACCC. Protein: CSAREGAGPPNSP. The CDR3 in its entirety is CSAREGAGPPNSPLHF.

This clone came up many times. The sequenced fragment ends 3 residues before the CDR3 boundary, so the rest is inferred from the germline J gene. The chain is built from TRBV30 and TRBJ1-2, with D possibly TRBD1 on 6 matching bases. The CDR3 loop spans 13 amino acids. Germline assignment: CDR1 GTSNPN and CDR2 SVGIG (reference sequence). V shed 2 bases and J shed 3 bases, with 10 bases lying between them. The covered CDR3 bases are TGTGCCTGGAGTCAGGCAGGGGACTATGGC. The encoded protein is CAWSQAGDYG. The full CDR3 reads CAWSQAGDYGYTF.

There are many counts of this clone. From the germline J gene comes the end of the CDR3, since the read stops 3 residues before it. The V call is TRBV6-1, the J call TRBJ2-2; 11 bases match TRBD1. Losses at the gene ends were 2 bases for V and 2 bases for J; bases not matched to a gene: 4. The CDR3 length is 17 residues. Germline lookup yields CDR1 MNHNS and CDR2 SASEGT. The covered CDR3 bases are TGTGCCAGCAGTGAATTGGACAGGGGGCCTAACACCGGGGAG. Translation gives CASSELDRGPNTGE. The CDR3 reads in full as CASSELDRGPNTGELFF.

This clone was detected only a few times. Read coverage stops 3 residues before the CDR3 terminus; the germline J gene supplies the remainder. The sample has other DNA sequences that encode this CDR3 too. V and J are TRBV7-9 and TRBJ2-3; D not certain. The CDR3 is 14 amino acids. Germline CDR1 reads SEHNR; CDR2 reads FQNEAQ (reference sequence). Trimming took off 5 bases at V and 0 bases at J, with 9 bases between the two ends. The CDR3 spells CASSPGLSTDTQYF. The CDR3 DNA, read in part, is TGTGCCAGCAGCCCAGGTCTGAGCACAGATACG.

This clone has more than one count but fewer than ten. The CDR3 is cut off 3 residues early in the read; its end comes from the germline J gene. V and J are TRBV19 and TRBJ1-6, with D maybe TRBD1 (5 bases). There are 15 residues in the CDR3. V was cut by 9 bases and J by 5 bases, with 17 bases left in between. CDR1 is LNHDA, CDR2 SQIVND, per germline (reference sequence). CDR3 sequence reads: CARIDSIPNNSPLHF. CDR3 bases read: TGTGCCAGGATTGACAGCATCCCTAATAATTCACCC.

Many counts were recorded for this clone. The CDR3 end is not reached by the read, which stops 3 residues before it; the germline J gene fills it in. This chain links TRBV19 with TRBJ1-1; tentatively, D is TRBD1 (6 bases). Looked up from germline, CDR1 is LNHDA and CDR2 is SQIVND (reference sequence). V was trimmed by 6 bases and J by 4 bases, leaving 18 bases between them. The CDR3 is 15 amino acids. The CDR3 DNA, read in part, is TGTGCCAGTAGCCCTCCTAGGGGGGGGGTCACTGAA. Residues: CASSPPRGGVTE. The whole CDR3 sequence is CASSPPRGGVTEAFF.

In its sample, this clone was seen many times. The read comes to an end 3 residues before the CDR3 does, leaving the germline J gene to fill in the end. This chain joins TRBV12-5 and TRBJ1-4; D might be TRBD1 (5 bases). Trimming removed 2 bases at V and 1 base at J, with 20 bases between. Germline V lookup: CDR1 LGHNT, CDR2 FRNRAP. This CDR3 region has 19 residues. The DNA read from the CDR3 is TGTGCTAGTGGTTTGTTTGGGGCAGGCCTAACAGGAACTAATGAAAAA. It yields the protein CASGLFGAGLTGTNEK. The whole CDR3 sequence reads CASGLFGAGLTGTNEKLFF.

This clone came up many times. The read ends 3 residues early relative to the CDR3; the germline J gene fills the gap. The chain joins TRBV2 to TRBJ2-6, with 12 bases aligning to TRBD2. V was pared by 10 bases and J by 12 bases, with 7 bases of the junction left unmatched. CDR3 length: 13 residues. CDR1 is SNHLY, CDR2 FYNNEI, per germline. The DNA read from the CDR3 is TGTGCCAACCGACTAGCGGGGGACGCCGTC. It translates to CANRLAGDAV. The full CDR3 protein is CANRLAGDAVLTF.

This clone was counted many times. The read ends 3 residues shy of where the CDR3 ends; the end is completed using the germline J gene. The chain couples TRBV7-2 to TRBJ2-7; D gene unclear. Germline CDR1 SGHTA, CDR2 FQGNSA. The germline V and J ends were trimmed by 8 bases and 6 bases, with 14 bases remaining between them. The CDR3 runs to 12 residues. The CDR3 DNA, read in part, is TGTGCCAGCGGCTACTCTTCGCTCGAG. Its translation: CASGYSSLE. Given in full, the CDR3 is CASGYSSLEQYF.

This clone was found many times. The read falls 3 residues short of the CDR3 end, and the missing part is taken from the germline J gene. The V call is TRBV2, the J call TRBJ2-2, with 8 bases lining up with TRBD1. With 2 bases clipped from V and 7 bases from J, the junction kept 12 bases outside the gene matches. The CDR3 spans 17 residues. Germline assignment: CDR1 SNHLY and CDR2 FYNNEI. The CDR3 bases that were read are TGTGCCAGCAGTGAACCAGAGGCAGGGGGCTTGGGCGGGGAG. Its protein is CASSEPEAGGLGGE. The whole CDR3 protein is CASSEPEAGGLGGELFF. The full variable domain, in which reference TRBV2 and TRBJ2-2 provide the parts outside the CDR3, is EPEVTQTPSHQVTQMGQEVILRCVPISNHLYFYWYRQILGQKVEFLVSFYNNEISEKSEIFDDQFSVERPDGSNFTLKIRSTKLEDSAMYFCASSEPEAGGLGGELFFGEGSRLTVL.

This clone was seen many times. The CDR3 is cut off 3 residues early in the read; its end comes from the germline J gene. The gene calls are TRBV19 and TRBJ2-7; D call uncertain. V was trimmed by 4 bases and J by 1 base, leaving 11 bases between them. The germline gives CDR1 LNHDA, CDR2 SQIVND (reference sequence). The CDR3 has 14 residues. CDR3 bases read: TGTGCCAGTAGTAACCCCCCAGCGTCCTACGAG. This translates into CASSNPPASYE. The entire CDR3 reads CASSNPPASYEQYF. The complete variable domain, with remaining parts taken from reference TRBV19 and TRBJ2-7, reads DGGITQSPKYLFRKEGQNVTLSCEQNLNHDAMYWYRQDPGQGLRLIYYSQIVNDFQKGDIAEGYSVSREKKESFPLTVTSAQKNPTAFYLCASSNPPASYEQYFGPGTRLTVT.

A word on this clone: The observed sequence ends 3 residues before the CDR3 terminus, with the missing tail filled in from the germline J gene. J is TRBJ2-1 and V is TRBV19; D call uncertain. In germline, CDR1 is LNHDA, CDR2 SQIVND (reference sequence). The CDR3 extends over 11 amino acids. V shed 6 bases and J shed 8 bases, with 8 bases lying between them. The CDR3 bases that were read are TGTGCCAGTAGCGAAACATATGAG. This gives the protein CASSETYE. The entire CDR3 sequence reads CASSETYEQFF.

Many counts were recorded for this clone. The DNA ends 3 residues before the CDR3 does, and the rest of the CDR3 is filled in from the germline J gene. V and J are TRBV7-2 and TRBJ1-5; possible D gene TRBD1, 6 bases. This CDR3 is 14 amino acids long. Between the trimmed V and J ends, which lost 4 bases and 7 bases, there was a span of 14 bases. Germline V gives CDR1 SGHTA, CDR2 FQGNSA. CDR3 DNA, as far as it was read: TGTGCCAGCAGCTCTCCAGGGGCGGGACAGCCC. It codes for CASSSPGAGQP. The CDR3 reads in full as CASSSPGAGQPQHF. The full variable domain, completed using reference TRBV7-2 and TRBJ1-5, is GAGVSQSPSNKVTEKGKDVELRCDPISGHTALYWYRQSLGQGLEFLIYFQGNSAPDKSGLPSDRFSAERTGGSVSTLTIQRTQQEDSAVYLCASSSPGAGQPQHFGDGTRLSIL.

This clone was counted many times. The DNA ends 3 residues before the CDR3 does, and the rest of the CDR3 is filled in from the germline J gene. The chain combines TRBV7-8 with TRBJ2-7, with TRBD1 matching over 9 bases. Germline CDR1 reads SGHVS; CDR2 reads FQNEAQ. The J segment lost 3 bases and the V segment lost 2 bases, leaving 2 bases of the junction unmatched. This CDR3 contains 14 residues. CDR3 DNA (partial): TGTGCCAGCAGCTTAACAGGGGGCTTCTACGAG. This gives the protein CASSLTGGFYE. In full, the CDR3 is CASSLTGGFYEQYF.

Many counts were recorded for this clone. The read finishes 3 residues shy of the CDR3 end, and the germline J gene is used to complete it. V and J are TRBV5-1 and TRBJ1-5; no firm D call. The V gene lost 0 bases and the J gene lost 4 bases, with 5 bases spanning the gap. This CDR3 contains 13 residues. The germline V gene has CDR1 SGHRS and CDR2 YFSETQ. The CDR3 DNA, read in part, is TGCGCCAGCAGCTTGGACAAGAATCAGCCC. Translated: CASSLDKNQP. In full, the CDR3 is CASSLDKNQPQHF.